The 5 T cell receptor beta chains presented below share a single source sample, sequenced in a study of blood T cell repertoires in COVID-19. Libraries were prepared by immunoSEQ multiplex PCR; TCRdb keeps only in-frame clonotypes and omits some of them. The sample holds a few hundred thousand clones; roughly four fifths are singletons and the top ten take 7.4%. Material: peripheral blood. The receptors originated from a woman aged 45 to 65 with acute or convalescent COVID-19.

The chain couples TRBV2 to TRBJ1-2; D gene uncertain. CDR1 is SNHLY and CDR2 is FYNNEI in the germline V gene. V was shortened by 0 bases and J by 10 bases, with 12 bases between the two germline ends. The CDR3 spans 13 residues. CDR3 sequence: CASSEARARDYTF. As DNA, the CDR3 is TGTGCCAGCAGTGAAGCCCGGGCCCGGGACTACACCTTC.

The rearrangement links TRBV6-2 or TRBV6-3 to TRBJ2-3; maybe TRBD1 (5 bases). The germline V gene encodes CDR1 MNHEY and CDR2 SVGEGT. The CDR3 is made up of 15 amino acids. Trimming removed 5 bases from V and 1 base from J, with 13 bases in between. CDR3 region: CASSRGQFGTDTQYF. The CDR3 bases are TGTGCCAGCAGTCGAGGACAATTTGGCACAGATACGCAGTATTTT.

The rearrangement uses TRBV28 and TRBJ1-2; D remains ambiguous. CDR3 length equals 14 residues. Germline V gene data show CDR1 as MDHEN and CDR2 as SYDVKM. The V gene lost 3 bases and the J gene lost 6 bases, with 14 bases spanning the gap. This chain's CDR3 is CASSFSPGSDGYTF. In nucleotides, the CDR3 is TGTGCCAGCAGTTTTTCCCCCGGGAGCGATGGCTACACCTTC.

The chain links TRBV30 to TRBJ1-2; no definite D call. This CDR3 region has 12 residues. Trimming removed 3 bases at V and 7 bases at J, with 12 bases between. Per the germline V gene, CDR1 is GTSNPN and CDR2 is SVGIG (reference sequence). In DNA, the CDR3 is TGTGCCTGGAGCGCCTCGGGGTTTGGCTACACCTTC. Amino acid sequence: CAWSASGFGYTF.

This sequence joins TRBV6-2 or TRBV6-3 and TRBJ1-6; TRBD1 aligns across 8 bases. CDR3 length equals 13 residues. Looked up from germline, CDR1 is MNHEY and CDR2 is SVGEGT. V was pared by 6 bases and J by 8 bases, with 3 bases of the junction left unmatched. In DNA form, the CDR3 reads TGTGCCAGCAGCCCGGGACAGGATTCACCCCTCCACTTT. Amino acids: CASSPGQDSPLHF.